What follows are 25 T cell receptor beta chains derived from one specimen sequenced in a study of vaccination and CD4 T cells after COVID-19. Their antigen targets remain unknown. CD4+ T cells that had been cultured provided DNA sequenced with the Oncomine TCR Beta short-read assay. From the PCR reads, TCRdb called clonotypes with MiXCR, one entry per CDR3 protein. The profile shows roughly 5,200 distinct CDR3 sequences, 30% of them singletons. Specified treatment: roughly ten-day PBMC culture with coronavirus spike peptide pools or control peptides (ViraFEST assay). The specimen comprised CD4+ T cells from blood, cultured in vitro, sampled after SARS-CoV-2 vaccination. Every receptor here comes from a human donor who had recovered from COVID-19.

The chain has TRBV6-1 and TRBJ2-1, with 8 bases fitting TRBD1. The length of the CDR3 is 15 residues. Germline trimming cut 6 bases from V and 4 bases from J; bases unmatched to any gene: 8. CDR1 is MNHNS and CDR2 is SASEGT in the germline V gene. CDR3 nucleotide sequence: TGTGCCAGCAGCCAATACCGGACAGGGTACAATGAGCAGTTCTTC. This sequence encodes CASSQYRTGYNEQFF.

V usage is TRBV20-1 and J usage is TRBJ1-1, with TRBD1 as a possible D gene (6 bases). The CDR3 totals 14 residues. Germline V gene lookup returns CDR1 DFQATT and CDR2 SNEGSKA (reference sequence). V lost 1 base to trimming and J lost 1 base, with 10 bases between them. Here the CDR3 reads CSARVGGPNTEAFF. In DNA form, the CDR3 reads TGCAGTGCTAGAGTGGGGGGGCCGAACACTGAAGCTTTCTTT.

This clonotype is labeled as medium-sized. The CDR3 here is CARRTGYEQYF. The CDR3 nucleotides read TGTGCCAGGCGGACGGGCTACGAGCAGTACTTC. The chain joins TRBV28 to TRBJ2-7; D gene uncertain. CDR1 and CDR2 (germline): MDHEN, SYDVKM. CDR3 length: 11 amino acids. V gave up 9 bases and J gave up 3 bases, with 9 bases separating them.

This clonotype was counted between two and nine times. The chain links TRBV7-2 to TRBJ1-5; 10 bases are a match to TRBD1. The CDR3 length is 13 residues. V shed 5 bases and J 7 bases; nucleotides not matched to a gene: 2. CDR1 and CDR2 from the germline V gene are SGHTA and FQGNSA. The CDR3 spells CASSGTGDQPQHF. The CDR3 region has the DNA TGTGCCAGCAGCGGGACAGGGGACCAGCCCCAGCATTTT.

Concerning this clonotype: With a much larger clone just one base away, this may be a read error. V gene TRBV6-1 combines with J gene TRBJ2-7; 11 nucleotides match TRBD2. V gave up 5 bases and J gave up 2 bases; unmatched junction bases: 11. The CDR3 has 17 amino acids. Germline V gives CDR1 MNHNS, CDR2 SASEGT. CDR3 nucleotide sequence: TGTGCCAGCAGTCCCAGGGGGCGACTAGCGGGGCCCTACGAGCAGTACTTC. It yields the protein CASSPRGRLAGPYEQYF.

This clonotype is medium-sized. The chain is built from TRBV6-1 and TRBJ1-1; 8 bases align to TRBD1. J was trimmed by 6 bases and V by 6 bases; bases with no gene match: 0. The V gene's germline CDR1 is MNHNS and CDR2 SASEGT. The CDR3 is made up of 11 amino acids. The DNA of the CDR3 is TGTGCCAGCAGACAGGGGGCTGAAGCTTTCTTT. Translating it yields CASRQGAEAFF.

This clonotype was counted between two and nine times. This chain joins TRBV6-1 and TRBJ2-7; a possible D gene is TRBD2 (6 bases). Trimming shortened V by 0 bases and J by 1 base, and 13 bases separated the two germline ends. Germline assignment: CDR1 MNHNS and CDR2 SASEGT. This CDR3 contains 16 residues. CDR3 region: CASSEAVFRGSYEQYF. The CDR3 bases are TGTGCCAGCAGTGAAGCAGTATTTCGGGGGTCCTACGAGCAGTACTTC.

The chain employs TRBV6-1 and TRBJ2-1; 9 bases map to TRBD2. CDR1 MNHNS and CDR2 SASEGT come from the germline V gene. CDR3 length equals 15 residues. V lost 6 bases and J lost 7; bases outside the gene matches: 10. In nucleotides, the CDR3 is TGTGCCAGCAGCCTACTAGCGGGTCTCTCGAATGAGCAGTTCTTC. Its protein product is CASSLLAGLSNEQFF.

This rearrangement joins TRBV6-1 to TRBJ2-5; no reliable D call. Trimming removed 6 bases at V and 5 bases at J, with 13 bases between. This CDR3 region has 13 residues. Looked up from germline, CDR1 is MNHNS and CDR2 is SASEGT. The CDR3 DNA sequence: TGTGCCAGCAGGGTGGGCAGTTGGGAGACCCAGTACTTC. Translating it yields CASRVGSWETQYF.

The CDR3 sequence is CASSVAGGQETQYF. DNA of the CDR3: TGTGCCAGCAGCGTCGCGGGGGGGCAAGAGACCCAGTACTTC. This chain connects TRBV9 to TRBJ2-5; 9 nucleotides align to TRBD2. The CDR3 loop spans 14 amino acids. V lost 2 bases, J lost 2 bases, and 1 base stayed unmatched. Germline values: CDR1 SGDLS, CDR2 YYNGEE.

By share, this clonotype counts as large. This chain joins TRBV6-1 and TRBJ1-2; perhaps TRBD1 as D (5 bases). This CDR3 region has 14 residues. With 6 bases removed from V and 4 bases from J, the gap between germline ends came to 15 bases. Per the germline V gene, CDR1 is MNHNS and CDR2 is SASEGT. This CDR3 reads CASSADKAPYGYTF. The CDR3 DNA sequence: TGTGCCAGCAGCGCGGACAAAGCCCCCTATGGCTACACCTTC.

The CDR3 sequence is CASSGIPGGETQYF. CDR3 DNA: TGTGCCAGCAGTGGTATCCCAGGCGGGGAGACCCAGTACTTC. The rearrangement links TRBV2 to TRBJ2-5; the D gene is possibly TRBD2 (5 bases). V dropped 4 bases and J dropped 5 bases, with 14 bases sitting between them. Germline V lookup: CDR1 SNHLY, CDR2 FYNNEI. The CDR3 runs to 14 residues.

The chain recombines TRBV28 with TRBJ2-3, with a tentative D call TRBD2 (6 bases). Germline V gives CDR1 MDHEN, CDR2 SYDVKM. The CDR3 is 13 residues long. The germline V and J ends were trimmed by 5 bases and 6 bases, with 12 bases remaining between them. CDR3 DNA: TGTGCCAGCAGTACAACTAGCTCTGATACGCAGTATTTT. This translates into CASSTTSSDTQYF.

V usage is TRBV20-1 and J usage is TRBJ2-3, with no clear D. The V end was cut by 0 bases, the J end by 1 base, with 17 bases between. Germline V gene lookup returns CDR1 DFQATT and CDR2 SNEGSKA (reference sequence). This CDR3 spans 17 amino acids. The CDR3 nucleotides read TGCAGTGCTAGAGATCGAGGCGGTTGGGCTCGCACAGATACGCAGTATTTT. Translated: CSARDRGGWARTDTQYF.

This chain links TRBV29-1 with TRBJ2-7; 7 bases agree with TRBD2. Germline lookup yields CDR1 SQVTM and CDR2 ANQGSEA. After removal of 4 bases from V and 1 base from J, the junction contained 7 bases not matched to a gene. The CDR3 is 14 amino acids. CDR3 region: CSVVGGGLSYEQYF. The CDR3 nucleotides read TGCAGCGTTGTGGGCGGGGGACTATCCTACGAGCAGTACTTC.

The DNA for the CDR3 is TGTGCCAGTAGTAAACGGTCGGTGAGCACAGATACGCAGTATTTT. This translates into CASSKRSVSTDTQYF. This chain joins TRBV19 and TRBJ2-3; D remains ambiguous. CDR3 length equals 15 residues. The germline V gene encodes CDR1 LNHDA and CDR2 SQIVND (reference sequence). Trimming shortened V by 4 bases and J by 0 bases, and 11 bases separated the two germline ends.

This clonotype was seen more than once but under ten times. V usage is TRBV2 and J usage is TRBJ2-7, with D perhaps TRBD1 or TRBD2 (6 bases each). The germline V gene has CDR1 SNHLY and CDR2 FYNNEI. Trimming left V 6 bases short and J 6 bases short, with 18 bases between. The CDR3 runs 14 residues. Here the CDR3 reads CASSASTGAGEQYF. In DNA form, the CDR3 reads TGTGCCAGCAGCGCCTCTACGGGGGCGGGCGAGCAGTACTTC.

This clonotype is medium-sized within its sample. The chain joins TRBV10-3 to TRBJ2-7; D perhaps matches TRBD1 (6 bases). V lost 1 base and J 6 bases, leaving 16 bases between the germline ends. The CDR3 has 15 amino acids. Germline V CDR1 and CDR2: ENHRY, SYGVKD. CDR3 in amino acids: CAISEFRTGRGEQYF. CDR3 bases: TGTGCCATCAGTGAGTTCAGGACGGGCAGGGGCGAGCAGTACTTC.

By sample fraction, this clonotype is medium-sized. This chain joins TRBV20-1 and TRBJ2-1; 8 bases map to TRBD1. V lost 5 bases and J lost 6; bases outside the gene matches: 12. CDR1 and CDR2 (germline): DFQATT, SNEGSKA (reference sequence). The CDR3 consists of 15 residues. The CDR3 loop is CSASRPQGAGNEQFF. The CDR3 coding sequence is TGCAGTGCTTCCCGGCCCCAGGGGGCCGGCAATGAGCAGTTCTTC.

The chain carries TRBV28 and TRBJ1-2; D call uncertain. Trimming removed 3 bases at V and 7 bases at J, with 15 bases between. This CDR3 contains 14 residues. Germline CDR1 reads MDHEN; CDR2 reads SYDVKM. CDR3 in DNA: TGTGCCAGCAGTTTCTCCAGTGAGCTTCTTGGCTACACCTTC. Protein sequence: CASSFSSELLGYTF.

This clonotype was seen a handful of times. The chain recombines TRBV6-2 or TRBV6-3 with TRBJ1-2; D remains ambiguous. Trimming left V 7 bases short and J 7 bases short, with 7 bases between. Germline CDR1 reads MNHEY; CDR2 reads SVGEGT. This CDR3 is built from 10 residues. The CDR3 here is CASTYSGYTF. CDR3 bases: TGTGCCAGCACCTATAGTGGCTACACCTTC.

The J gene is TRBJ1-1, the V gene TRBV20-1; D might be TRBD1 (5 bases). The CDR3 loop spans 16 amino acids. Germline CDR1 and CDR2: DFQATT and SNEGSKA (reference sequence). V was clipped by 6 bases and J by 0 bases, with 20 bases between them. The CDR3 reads CSAPGGASGLNTEAFF. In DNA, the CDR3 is TGCAGTGCACCCGGGGGAGCCTCCGGCCTGAACACTGAAGCTTTCTTT.

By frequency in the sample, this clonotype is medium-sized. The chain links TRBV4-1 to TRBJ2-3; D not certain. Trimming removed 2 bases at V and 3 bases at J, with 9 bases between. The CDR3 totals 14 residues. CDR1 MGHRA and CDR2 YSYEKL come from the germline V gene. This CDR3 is CASSQYTRTDTQYF. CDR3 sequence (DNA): TGCGCCAGCAGCCAATATACGAGGACAGATACGCAGTATTTT.

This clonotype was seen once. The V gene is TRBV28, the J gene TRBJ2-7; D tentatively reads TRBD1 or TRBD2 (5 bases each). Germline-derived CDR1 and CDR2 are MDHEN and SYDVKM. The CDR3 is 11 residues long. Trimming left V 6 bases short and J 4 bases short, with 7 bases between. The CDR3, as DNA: TGTGCCAGCAGCTGGGGGTACGAGCAGTACTTC. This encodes CASSWGYEQYF.

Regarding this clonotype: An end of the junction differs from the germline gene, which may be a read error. The CDR3 sequence is CASSIHGEGYGHTF. CDR3 coding DNA: TGTGCCAGTAGTATTCACGGCGAAGGGTATGGCCACACCTTC. The chain couples TRBV19 to TRBJ1-2; D is unclear. CDR3 size: 14 residues. Germline lookup yields CDR1 LNHDA and CDR2 SQIVND (reference sequence).